This T cell receptor beta chain was captured by sequencing in a study of cytomegalovirus exposure and HLA in healthy donors. Study-wide context: In a previous analysis, 100 million to 140 million unique TCR beta sequences were found from 150 million to 200 million T cells.

For this clone: What it recognizes is unknown.

V dropped 6 bases and J dropped 5 bases, with 10 bases sitting between them. This CDR3 is 11 amino acids long. From germline, CDR1 is DFQATT and CDR2 SNEGSKA (reference sequence). The PCR made use of 60 Vbeta and 13 Jbeta primers. The method was immunoSEQ multiplex PCR; TCRdb's version includes in-frame clones alone and lacks a portion of them. The sample lists about 100,000 clones; around 77% were seen once. Regarding the study as a whole: There were some V segments, including TRBV6-2 and TRBV6-3, excluded as indistinguishable.

The origin of this receptor is a woman aged 55 to 70 in good health and CMV-seropositive. The sequencing input was PBMCs. J is TRBJ2-5 and V is TRBV20-1, with D unresolved. DNA for the CDR3: TGCAGTGCCTGGAGAGTCGAGACCCAGTACTTC. It translates to CSAWRVETQYF.